The next 32 T cell receptor beta chains were all read from a single sample in a study of a mutant IDH1 vaccine in newly diagnosed glioma. Time point defined: baseline, week 1 (first vaccination visit). The treatment here: pre-vaccination baseline after standard-of-care therapy. Profiling relied on immunoSEQ multiplex PCR, and the TCRdb table lists in-frame clones only, not all of them. The sample holds approximately 92,000 clones, roughly four fifths seen once. Here the sequenced sample was PBMCs, taken from a glioma patient treated with radiotherapy, temozolomide or both. All receptors derive from a woman between 50 and 59 years old with glioma.

This clone was counted a few times. V is TRBV27 and J is TRBJ2-1; D is unresolved. The CDR3 length is 14 residues. Trimming left V 2 bases short and J 2 bases short, with 7 bases between. Germline V gene sequence: CDR1 MNHEY, CDR2 SMNVEV (reference sequence). CDR3 region: CASSLAGTYNEQFF. The DNA of the CDR3 is TGTGCCAGCAGTTTAGCTGGGACCTACAATGAGCAGTTCTTC.

This rearrangement joins TRBV15 to TRBJ2-1, with 12 positions matching TRBD2. Germline loops: CDR1 LNHNV, CDR2 YYDKDF (reference sequence). V lost 5 bases, J lost 0 bases, and 5 bases stayed unmatched. This CDR3 has 17 amino acids. CDR3 region: CATSRTSGDPSYNEQFF. The CDR3 DNA follows: TGTGCCACCAGCCGGACTAGCGGGGACCCCTCCTACAATGAGCAGTTCTTC.

V gene TRBV6-1 combines with J gene TRBJ1-2; weak D call: TRBD1 (6 bases). V gave up 4 bases and J gave up 4 bases, with 7 bases separating them. This CDR3 is 12 amino acids long. Germline V gene lookup returns CDR1 MNHNS and CDR2 SASEGT. In DNA, the CDR3 is TGTGCCAGCAGTGCGGACAGCTATGGCTACACCTTC. This translates into CASSADSYGYTF.

V is TRBV28 and J is TRBJ1-5, with a possible D match to TRBD1 (6 bases). Deletions cut 11 bases from V and 3 bases from J, with 14 bases between. Germline CDR1 is MDHEN and CDR2 is SYDVKM. The CDR3 length is 13 residues. This CDR3 is CAGSGVPNQPQHF. The CDR3 DNA is TGTGCCGGCTCAGGGGTCCCCAATCAGCCCCAGCATTTT.

The V call is TRBV6-1, the J call TRBJ2-4; 15 bases map to TRBD2. CDR1 is MNHNS, CDR2 SASEGT, per germline. The V segment lost 3 bases and the J segment 2 bases; nucleotides outside the gene matches: 11. CDR3 length: 20 residues. Here the CDR3 reads CASSDKGLAGGLVSKNIQYF. The CDR3 nucleotides read TGTGCCAGCAGTGATAAGGGACTAGCGGGGGGTTTAGTATCCAAAAACATTCAGTACTTC.

Only one count was recorded for this clone. The CDR3: CASSNDRAYTEAFF. CDR3 nucleotides: TGTGCCAGCAGCAACGACAGGGCTTACACTGAAGCTTTCTTT. The rearrangement joins TRBV5-8 to TRBJ1-1, with TRBD1 identical over 7 bases. This CDR3 is built from 14 residues. The trim removed 4 bases at V and 3 bases at J, leaving 6 bases unmatched. Per the germline V gene, CDR1 is SGHTS and CDR2 is YDEGEE.

V usage is TRBV7-2 and J usage is TRBJ2-3; D remains unclear. V lost 3 bases and J 5 bases, leaving 6 bases between the germline ends. The CDR3 has 12 residues. Germline-derived CDR1 and CDR2 are SGHTA and FQGNSA. The CDR3 spells CASSFGVDTQYF. Written as DNA, the CDR3 is TGTGCCAGCAGCTTTGGGGTAGATACGCAGTATTTT.

The chain's CDR3 is CASSRTTASGANVLTF. The CDR3 DNA sequence: TGCGCCAGCAGCAGAACGACAGCCTCTGGGGCCAACGTCCTGACTTTC. The chain uses TRBV5-1 and TRBJ2-6, with D maybe TRBD1 (5 bases). The length of the CDR3 is 16 residues. V was cut by 4 bases and J by 0 bases, with 11 bases left in between. The V gene's germline CDR1 is SGHRS and CDR2 YFSETQ. The full variable domain, completed using reference TRBV5-1 and TRBJ2-6, is KAGVTQTPRYLIKTRGQQVTLSCSPISGHRSVSWYQQTPGQGLQFLFEYFSETQRNKGNFPGRFSGRQFSNSRSEMNVSTLELGDSALYLCASSRTTASGANVLTFGAGSRLTVL.

The V and J genes are TRBV19 and TRBJ1-2; D is possibly TRBD1 (5 bases). The V end lost 3 bases, the J end lost 11 bases, and 10 bases lay between the germline ends. The V gene's germline CDR1 is LNHDA and CDR2 SQIVND (reference sequence). CDR3 length equals 11 residues. CDR3 DNA sequence: TGTGCCAGTAGTATCAGGGCTAAGTACACCTTC. Amino acids: CASSIRAKYTF. Complete variable domain (other parts from reference TRBV19 and TRBJ1-2): DGGITQSPKYLFRKEGQNVTLSCEQNLNHDAMYWYRQDPGQGLRLIYYSQIVNDFQKGDIAEGYSVSREKKESFPLTVTSAQKNPTAFYLCASSIRAKYTFGSGTRLTVV.

The genes are TRBV30 and TRBJ2-6; D is undetermined. The V gene's germline CDR1 is GTSNPN and CDR2 SVGIG (reference sequence). The CDR3 extends over 15 amino acids. Trimming left V 3 bases short and J 2 bases short, with 11 bases between. The CDR3 is CAWRGRYAGANVLTF. Written as DNA, the CDR3 is TGTGCCTGGAGAGGCAGGTATGCTGGGGCCAACGTCCTGACTTTC.

V and J are TRBV29-1 and TRBJ2-2; 8 nucleotides line up with TRBD1. Losses at the gene ends were 5 bases for V and 6 bases for J; bases not matched to a gene: 5. The CDR3 is made up of 13 amino acids. Germline CDR1 reads SQVTM; CDR2 reads ANQGSEA. CDR3 loop: CSVLTGEPGELFF. For the CDR3, the DNA is TGCAGCGTTTTGACAGGGGAGCCCGGGGAGCTGTTTTTT.

The table lists this clone with a few counts. The rearrangement uses TRBV14 and TRBJ1-1; D unresolved. There are 13 residues in the CDR3. With 0 bases removed from V and 4 bases from J, the gap between germline ends came to 6 bases. The germline V gene encodes CDR1 SGHDN and CDR2 FVKESK. For the CDR3, the DNA is TGTGCCAGCAGCCAAGAGTGGCGCACTGAAGCTTTCTTT. This encodes CASSQEWRTEAFF.

The chain is built from TRBV2 and TRBJ1-3, with unresolved D. This CDR3 comprises 17 residues. In germline, CDR1 is SNHLY, CDR2 FYNNEI. The germline V and J ends were trimmed by 5 bases and 0 bases, with 17 bases remaining between them. The CDR3 DNA reads TGTGCCAGCAGTCTCCTCCCCCCAAGGGACTCTGGAAACACCATATATTTT. Protein: CASSLLPPRDSGNTIYF.

This clone was counted only a few times. This chain links TRBV30 with TRBJ1-1; D unresolved. The CDR3 totals 13 residues. Germline CDR1 is GTSNPN and CDR2 is SVGIG (reference sequence). Trimming removed 4 bases from V and 0 bases from J, with 9 bases in between. CDR3 bases: TGTGCCTGGACGTCCATGATGAACACTGAAGCTTTCTTT. Its protein product is CAWTSMMNTEAFF.

V and J are TRBV11-2 and TRBJ2-3; tentatively, D is TRBD1 (6 bases). Germline lookup yields CDR1 SGHAT and CDR2 FQNNGV. V lost 3 bases and J lost 2, with 9 bases in between. The CDR3 runs to 14 residues. The CDR3 bases are TGTGCCAGCAGCTTCGGACAGAACACAGATACGCAGTATTTT. As protein: CASSFGQNTDTQYF.

The chain carries TRBV5-1 and TRBJ2-2; no clear D gene. This CDR3 region has 13 residues. V lost 4 bases to trimming and J lost 2 bases, with 6 bases between them. In germline, CDR1 is SGHRS, CDR2 YFSETQ. CDR3 region: CASSPSNTGELFF. DNA for the CDR3: TGCGCCAGCAGCCCATCTAACACCGGGGAGCTGTTTTTT.

The rearrangement joins TRBV6-1 to TRBJ1-6; 10 nucleotides line up with TRBD1. V shed 7 bases, J shed 10 bases, and the junction held 7 bases outside the gene matches. This CDR3 spans 14 amino acids. CDR1 is MNHNS, CDR2 SASEGT, per germline. In DNA form, the CDR3 reads TGTGCCAGCACCCGAGGACAGGGGGGATCACCCCTCCACTTT. It encodes CASTRGQGGSPLHF.

The chain joins TRBV12-5 to TRBJ1-5; 9 bases are shared with TRBD1. The CDR3 totals 14 residues. From germline, CDR1 is LGHNT and CDR2 FRNRAP. V lost 11 bases to trimming and J lost 6 bases; unmatched junction nucleotides: 11. The CDR3 region is CASTGTGKRQPQHF. CDR3 coding DNA: TGTGCTTCCACCGGGACAGGGAAGCGTCAGCCCCAGCATTTT. The full variable domain, its missing parts supplied by reference TRBV12-5 and TRBJ1-5, is DARVTQTPRHKVTEMGQEVTMRCQPILGHNTVFWYRQTMMQGLELLAYFRNRAPLDDSGMPKDRFSAEMPDATLATLKIQPSEPRDSAVYFCASTGTGKRQPQHFGDGTRLSIL.

The chain couples TRBV7-2 to TRBJ2-3; no definite D call. Per germline, CDR1 SGHTA and CDR2 FQGNSA. The germline V and J ends were trimmed by 1 base and 2 bases, with 13 bases remaining between them. The CDR3 sequence is 16 residues long. CDR3: CASSLGGGSATDTQYF. The DNA for the CDR3 is TGTGCCAGCAGCTTAGGAGGTGGTTCGGCCACAGATACGCAGTATTTT. The entire variable domain, with the rest obtained from reference TRBV7-2 and TRBJ2-3, is as follows: GAGVSQSPSNKVTEKGKDVELRCDPISGHTALYWYRQSLGQGLEFLIYFQGNSAPDKSGLPSDRFSAERTGGSVSTLTIQRTQQEDSAVYLCASSLGGGSATDTQYFGPGTRLTVL.

This chain uses TRBV7-3 with TRBJ1-1; D unresolved. The CDR3 covers 14 residues. Trimming pared 6 bases from V and 11 bases from J, leaving 22 bases between. Germline CDR1 reads SGHTA; CDR2 reads FQGTGA. CDR3 nucleotide sequence: TGTGCCAGCAGGCCCACGTCGATGACGGGGATGGCTTTCTTT. Amino acid sequence: CASRPTSMTGMAFF.

The rearrangement joins TRBV6-5 to TRBJ2-3; D tentatively reads TRBD1 or TRBD2 (5 bases each). Looked up from germline, CDR1 is MNHEY and CDR2 is SVGAGI. The CDR3 loop spans 13 amino acids. Trimming removed 8 bases at V and 2 bases at J, with 11 bases between. The DNA of the CDR3 is TGTGCCAGCCGAGGGGTCCCCACAGATACGCAGTATTTT. This translates into CASRGVPTDTQYF.

This chain uses TRBV5-1 with TRBJ2-7; tentative D call: TRBD1 (5 bases). This CDR3 contains 13 residues. V lost 6 bases and J 3 bases, leaving 13 bases between the germline ends. Germline lookup yields CDR1 SGHRS and CDR2 YFSETQ. This chain's CDR3 is CASNRNGIYEQYF. The CDR3 DNA sequence: TGCGCCAGCAACAGGAACGGTATCTACGAGCAGTACTTC.

The chain recombines TRBV7-9 with TRBJ2-7, with D hard to call. This CDR3 has 12 residues. Trimming took off 5 bases at V and 0 bases at J, with 5 bases between the two ends. The germline CDR1 and CDR2 sequences are SEHNR and FQNEAQ (reference sequence). CDR3 DNA sequence: TGTGCCAGCAGCCCTCTCTCCTACGAGCAGTACTTC. Translating it yields CASSPLSYEQYF. The complete variable domain, with remaining parts taken from reference TRBV7-9 and TRBJ2-7, reads DTGVSQNPRHKITKRGQNVTFRCDPISEHNRLYWYRQTLGQGPEFLTYFQNEAQLEKSRLLSDRFSAERPKGSFSTLEIQRTEQGDSAMYLCASSPLSYEQYFGPGTRLTVT.

The rearrangement links TRBV7-6 to TRBJ2-1; 8 bases align to TRBD2. The CDR3 runs 13 residues. V trimming: 8 bases; J trimming: 6 bases; junction bases outside the gene matches: 6. Germline V gene data show CDR1 as SGHVS and CDR2 as FNYEAQ. The CDR3 region is CASRGGSGNEQFF. The CDR3, as DNA: TGTGCCAGCCGCGGGGGGAGCGGCAATGAGCAGTTCTTC.

The chain joins TRBV7-6 to TRBJ1-2; 7 bases map to TRBD1. V shed 2 bases and J 3 bases; nucleotides not matched to a gene: 6. The CDR3 totals 15 residues. CDR1 and CDR2 (germline): SGHVS, FNYEAQ. This chain's CDR3 is CASSLNRGGDYGYTF. In DNA, the CDR3 is TGTGCCAGCAGCTTAAACAGGGGAGGGGACTATGGCTACACCTTC.

Details on this clone: Germline is not matched at one junction end, which may reflect a read error. The chain uses TRBV30 and TRBJ2-7, with D perhaps TRBD1 or TRBD2 (5 bases each). The CDR3 is 9 residues long. The germline V gene has CDR1 GTSNPN and CDR2 SVGIG (reference sequence). CDR3 loop: CAWRTGTPF. The CDR3 nucleotides read TGTGCCTGGAGGACCGGGACCCCCTTC.

The V gene is TRBV15, the J gene TRBJ1-5, with a tentative D call TRBD1 (6 bases). The CDR3 loop spans 17 amino acids. V lost 0 bases to trimming and J lost 1 base, with 13 bases between them. The V gene's germline CDR1 is LNHNV and CDR2 YYDKDF (reference sequence). CDR3 sequence reads: CATSRDPFQGSNQPQHF. The CDR3 bases are TGTGCCACCAGCAGAGATCCCTTCCAGGGGAGCAATCAGCCCCAGCATTTT.

The J gene is TRBJ1-1, the V gene TRBV10-3; tentative D call: TRBD1 (6 bases). Germline lookup yields CDR1 ENHRY and CDR2 SYGVKD. Trimming pared 4 bases from V and 1 base from J, leaving 10 bases between. The CDR3 spans 14 residues. CDR3 protein: CAISAQGQNTEAFF. CDR3 DNA sequence: TGTGCCATCAGTGCACAGGGCCAGAACACTGAAGCTTTCTTT.

The table lists this clone with a count of one. The chain couples TRBV10-2 to TRBJ2-7, with 8 bases matching TRBD2. The V segment lost 5 bases and the J segment 1 base; nucleotides outside the gene matches: 7. From germline, CDR1 is WSHSY and CDR2 SAAADI. This CDR3 region has 15 residues. DNA of the CDR3: TGCGCCAGCAGTACTACTAGCGGCCCGTCCTACGAGCAGTACTTC. Encoded protein: CASSTTSGPSYEQYF.

V is TRBV5-1 and J is TRBJ2-7, with D perhaps TRBD2 (6 bases). Deletions cut 4 bases from V and 0 bases from J, with 14 bases between. Germline V gene sequence: CDR1 SGHRS, CDR2 YFSETQ. The CDR3 runs 15 residues. The CDR3 DNA is TGCGCCAGCAGCACTTCCGGGACTCACTCCTACGAGCAGTACTTC. Translating it yields CASSTSGTHSYEQYF.

The chain joins TRBV25-1 to TRBJ2-5; 10 bases are a match to TRBD2. Germline CDR1 reads MGHDK; CDR2 reads SYGVNS. The V segment lost 1 base and the J segment 2 bases; nucleotides outside the gene matches: 4. The CDR3 length is 16 residues. The CDR3 DNA is TGTGCCAGCAGTGAATGGGGTAGCGGGGGGCAAGAGACCCAGTACTTC. Its translation: CASSEWGSGGQETQYF.

This rearrangement joins TRBV5-8 to TRBJ2-7; TRBD1 might be the D (6 bases). Trimming cost V 1 base and J 4 bases, with 12 bases left between them. Germline assignment: CDR1 SGHTS and CDR2 YDEGEE. The CDR3 covers 14 residues. CDR3 loop: CASSLSRGLYEQYF. The CDR3 DNA sequence: TGTGCCAGCAGCTTGTCCAGGGGATTATACGAGCAGTACTTC.